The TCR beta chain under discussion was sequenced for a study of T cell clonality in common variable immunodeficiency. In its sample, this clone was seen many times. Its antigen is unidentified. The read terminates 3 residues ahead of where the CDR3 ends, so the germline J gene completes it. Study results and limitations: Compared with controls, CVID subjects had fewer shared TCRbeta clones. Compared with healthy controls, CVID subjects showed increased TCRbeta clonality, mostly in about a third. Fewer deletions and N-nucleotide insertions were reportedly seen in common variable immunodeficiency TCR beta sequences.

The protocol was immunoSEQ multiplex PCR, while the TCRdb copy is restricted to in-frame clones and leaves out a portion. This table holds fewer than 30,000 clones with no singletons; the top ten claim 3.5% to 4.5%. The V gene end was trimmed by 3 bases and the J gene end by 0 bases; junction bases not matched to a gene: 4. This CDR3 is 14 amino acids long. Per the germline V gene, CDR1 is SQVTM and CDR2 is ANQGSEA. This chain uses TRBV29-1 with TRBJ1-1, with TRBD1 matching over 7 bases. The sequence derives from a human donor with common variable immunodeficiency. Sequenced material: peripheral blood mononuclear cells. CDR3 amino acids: CSVEGQIMNTEAFF. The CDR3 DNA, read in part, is TGCAGCGTTGAGGGACAGATCATGAACACTGAA.